This entry describes one T cell receptor beta chain. This CDR3 has 13 residues. Trimming took 1 base from V and 7 from J, leaving 7 bases between them. The germline V gene encodes CDR1 LGHNA and CDR2 YNFKEQ. These data belong to a study of blood T cell repertoires in COVID-19. Repertoires were generated with immunoSEQ multiplex PCR, while TCRdb's copy carries only in-frame clones and drops some. The sample yields around 250,000 clones, over 75% seen once. The sequenced sample consisted of peripheral blood. This receptor was obtained from a woman aged 70 to 79 with COVID-19, enrolled during active disease. The gene calls are TRBV4-2 and TRBJ1-4; the D is unclear. The CDR3 DNA follows: TGTGCCAGCAGCCAAGCAGTTTCTGAAAAACTGTTTTTT. This gives the protein CASSQAVSEKLFF.